This TCR beta chain came from a study of early stage breast cancer tumors (dated by TCRdb to between 2016 and 2019). With respect to the entire study: Of the approximately 15 invasive breast tumors, about 13 were found to be estrogen receptor-positive, progesterone receptor-positive and HER2-negative. Of the roughly twelve ER+/PR+/HER2- tumors, eight were classified as invasive ductal carcinomas and four as invasive lobular carcinomas. On average, each sample got around 10-fold read coverage. Across all samples, 2,700,000 or so templates representing approximately 1 million unique clonotypes were detected. Broader findings and caveats from the paper: Because the cohort was small, a breakdown by tumor subtype could not be done. Compared with adjacent normal breast tissue, tumors had higher clonality and about 2.5-fold greater T cell density. Greater similarity was observed between blood and normal breast repertoires than between blood and tumor repertoires, and tumor was distinguished from normal in about 85% of the 16 patients when each tissue was compared with blood. Sequencing bulk genomic DNA from unsorted cells could not capture chain pairing or functional markers like CD4, CD8 and FOXP3. Enriched TCRB sequences shared across patients were mostly commonly generated sequences, unlikely to play an important role in the tumor microenvironment.

Turning to this clone: This clone's antigen is unknown. No base quality information exists; no much larger clone differs at one position.

Each sample was amplified in two independent genomic DNA replicates, using approximately 0.5 ug for blood and around 1.6 ug for tumor or normal breast. TCRB sequencing of genomic DNA was carried out with the ImmunoSeq Intro kit according to the manufacturer's instructions. Multiplex PCR ran 30 to 40 cycles with proprietary primers and spike-in control sequences for absolute quantification. Single-end 150-bp reads were used to sequence an 87-bp fragment covering the CDR3 and the flanking V and J genes. Each lane of an Illumina MiSeq running version 3.0 chemistry carried seven multiplexed samples, with two replicates apiece. In the authors' own workflow: Raw data were processed with the vendor's proprietary pipeline, and both replicates were merged into a single result per sample. A clonotype was defined as productive rearrangements that share the same V-gene family, CDR3 amino acid sequence and J-gene segment. Clonality was computed as 1 minus the normalized Shannon entropy (Pielou evenness) of TCRB abundances. To estimate T cell density, the total number of templates was divided by the number of input cells, which was inferred from the amount of DNA input. Recon with default parameters was used to estimate total repertoire diversity and clonality. Tumor-enriched clonotypes were defined as having over 0.1% abundance in tumor and at least 32-fold higher abundance than in normal breast. TCRdb retrieved this table from immuneACCESS and kept in-frame rearrangements only. Not all clones are present; in checked studies, unresolved V genes account for under half, and no reason is known for the remainder. V and J calls and clone size are given by that table; D and trimming were obtained from the DNA. The sample has approximately 70,000 clones on record, less than 90% of them singletons. Around 5% of the sample is held by the ten biggest clonotypes.

Reading the germline V gene (reference sequence) gives CDR1 MNHNY and CDR2 SVGAGI. The CDR3 runs 12 residues from the cysteine to the phenylalanine. Only CDR3 DNA is held: 36 bases, read in frame from base 1. Between the V and J ends, shortened by 2 bases and 4 bases respectively, the junction contains 5 bases. The study profiled bulk TCR beta-chain repertoires in matched peripheral blood, tumor and adjacent normal breast tissue taken from about 15 patients with early-stage breast cancer. Before surgery, about 5-10 mL of whole blood was collected into EDTA tubes and then processed within 2 hours. Peripheral blood mononuclear cells were isolated by Ficoll-Paque centrifugation in SepMate-50 tubes. For storage in liquid nitrogen, PBMCs were cryopreserved as aliquots of 2 to 4 million cells in about 90% FBS with 10% DMSO. The Qiagen AllPrep DNA/RNA Mini kit was used for genomic DNA extraction.

The sequence joins TRBV6-6 to TRBJ1-1, with an unclear D gene assignment. Sequencing was performed on blood. The source is a person aged 40-50 years with breast cancer. The sequence in DNA is TGTGCCAGCAGTTACGGGGTCACTGAAGCTTTCTTT. This gives the protein CASSYGVTEAFF.